Below are 23 T cell receptor beta chains sequenced from a single sample in a study of technical replicates of blood from a handful of donors. The protocol was immunoSEQ multiplex PCR, while the TCRdb copy is restricted to in-frame clones and leaves out a portion. The table includes about 54,000 clones, less than 95% detected once. The sample consisted of T cells isolated from PBMCs. The receptors come from a human donor in good health.

The gene calls are TRBV15 and TRBJ1-4; 8 bases map to TRBD1. The CDR3 covers 15 residues. After removal of 1 base from V and 6 bases from J, the junction contained 4 bases not matched to a gene. Germline V gene sequence: CDR1 LNHNV, CDR2 YYDKDF (reference sequence). This CDR3 reads CATSRAPDRDEKLFF. For the CDR3, the DNA is TGTGCCACCAGCAGAGCCCCGGACAGGGATGAAAAACTGTTTTTT.

Of note for this clone: Germline is not matched at one junction end, which may reflect a read error. The chain carries TRBV5-6 and TRBJ1-1, with no clear D. CDR1 SGHDT and CDR2 YYEEEE come from the germline V gene. This CDR3 contains 13 residues. This chain's CDR3 is CASSPDWNAEAFF. In nucleotides, the CDR3 is TGTGCCAGCAGCCCGGACTGGAACGCTGAAGCTTTCTTT.

The V gene is TRBV11-2, the J gene TRBJ2-7; 7 nucleotides agree with TRBD1. CDR3 length: 15 residues. V was pared by 6 bases and J by 5 bases, with 13 bases of the junction left unmatched. Germline V gene data show CDR1 as SGHAT and CDR2 as FQNNGV. This chain's CDR3 is CASRPARGTPNEQYF. The CDR3 DNA follows: TGTGCCAGCAGACCGGCCAGGGGGACCCCTAACGAGCAGTACTTC.

The rearrangement links TRBV5-1 to TRBJ1-1, with D perhaps matching TRBD1 (5 bases). Germline CDR1 reads SGHRS; CDR2 reads YFSETQ. The CDR3 runs to 14 residues. The V end lost 1 base, the J end lost 5 bases, and 12 bases lay between the germline ends. CDR3 DNA: TGCGCCAGCAGCTTGCGTGGGGGACTTACTGAAGCTTTCTTT. It is translated as CASSLRGGLTEAFF.

The chain is built from TRBV11-3 and TRBJ2-5, with 10 nucleotides matching TRBD2. With 8 bases clipped from V and 3 bases from J, the junction kept 18 bases outside the gene matches. Germline V lookup: CDR1 SGHNT, CDR2 YENEEA. The CDR3 contains 18 residues. CDR3 DNA: TGTGCCAGCCGCAAACCCGGGCTAGCGGGGGTATTAAAAGAGACCCAGTACTTC. Translating gives CASRKPGLAGVLKETQYF. The full variable domain, in which reference TRBV11-3 and TRBJ2-5 provide the parts outside the CDR3, is EAGVVQSPRYKIIEKKQPVAFWCNPISGHNTLYWYLQNLGQGPELLIRYENEEAVDDSQLPKDRFSAERLKGVDSTLKIQPAELGDSAVYLCASRKPGLAGVLKETQYFGPGTRLLVL.

The chain is built from TRBV12-5 and TRBJ2-6; D call uncertain. In germline, CDR1 is LGHNT, CDR2 FRNRAP. This CDR3 contains 15 residues. Between the trimmed V and J ends, which lost 2 bases and 0 bases, there was a span of 5 bases. CDR3 residues: CASGLWPSGANVLTF. CDR3 nucleotides: TGTGCTAGTGGTTTGTGGCCCTCTGGGGCCAACGTCCTGACTTTC.

This clone appeared once. The V call is TRBV5-4, the J call TRBJ1-2, with TRBD1 matching over 7 bases. The CDR3 length is 14 residues. The V gene's germline CDR1 is SGHNT and CDR2 YYREEE (reference sequence). V shed 4 bases and J 4 bases; nucleotides not matched to a gene: 7. CDR3 coding DNA: TGTGCCAGCAGCGTACAGGGACAGTTCTATGGCTACACCTTC. This sequence encodes CASSVQGQFYGYTF.

The chain is built from TRBV9 and TRBJ2-4; a weak D match, TRBD2 (6 bases). V was cut by 4 bases and J by 12 bases, with 17 bases left in between. The CDR3 sequence is 13 residues long. Germline lookup yields CDR1 SGDLS and CDR2 YYNGEE. The CDR3 nucleotides read TGTGCCAGCAGCTCTAGCGCCGGAAGCGGTCAGTACTTC. It encodes CASSSSAGSGQYF.

This chain connects TRBV7-2 to TRBJ1-1; a weak D match, TRBD1 (5 bases). V lost 6 bases to trimming and J lost 3 bases, with 11 bases between them. CDR3 length: 13 residues. The germline gives CDR1 SGHTA, CDR2 FQGNSA. The DNA of the CDR3 is TGTGCCAGCAGGTTCTCGGGGGACACTGAAGCTTTCTTT. Its protein product is CASRFSGDTEAFF.

The gene calls are TRBV7-9 and TRBJ1-2; the D is unclear. CDR3 size: 13 residues. Germline V gene data show CDR1 as SEHNR and CDR2 as FQNEAQ (reference sequence). The germline V and J ends were trimmed by 1 base and 8 bases, with 11 bases remaining between them. CDR3: CASSLEAGGGYTF. The CDR3 DNA reads as TGTGCCAGCAGCTTAGAGGCGGGAGGGGGCTACACCTTC. The full variable domain, rest sourced from reference TRBV7-9 and TRBJ1-2, is DTGVSQNPRHKITKRGQNVTFRCDPISEHNRLYWYRQTLGQGPEFLTYFQNEAQLEKSRLLSDRFSAERPKGSFSTLEIQRTEQGDSAMYLCASSLEAGGGYTFGSGTRLTVV.

The chain uses TRBV15 and TRBJ2-7; D not certain. Germline loops: CDR1 LNHNV, CDR2 YYDKDF (reference sequence). This CDR3 has 14 amino acids. Trimming took off 0 bases at V and 7 bases at J, with 13 bases between the two ends. DNA for the CDR3: TGTGCCACCAGCAGAGAAAACGCCCCTCGGGAGCAGTACTTC. Protein: CATSRENAPREQYF. Based on the CDR3 plus reference TRBV15 and TRBJ2-7, the full variable domain is DAMVIQNPRYQVTQFGKPVTLSCSQTLNHNVMYWYQQKSSQAPKLLFHYYDKDFNNEADTPDNFQSRRPNTSFCFLDIRSPGLGDTAMYLCATSRENAPREQYFGPGTRLTVT.

The V gene is TRBV15, the J gene TRBJ2-7, with D unclear. CDR1 and CDR2 (germline): LNHNV, YYDKDF (reference sequence). V was clipped by 4 bases and J by 4 bases, with 17 bases between them. There are 15 residues in the CDR3. CDR3 nucleotide sequence: TGTGCCACCAGCACGGGTAGTGACGGATCATACGAGCAGTACTTC. Protein sequence: CATSTGSDGSYEQYF.

This chain uses TRBV5-4 with TRBJ1-5; D is unclear. The CDR3 is made up of 13 amino acids. V lost 2 bases and J lost 4, with 7 bases in between. Germline CDR1 is SGHNT and CDR2 is YYREEE (reference sequence). The DNA of the CDR3 is TGTGCCAGCAGCTTAGCGGGGAATCAGCCCCAGCATTTT. Its translation is CASSLAGNQPQHF.

The V gene is TRBV7-9, the J gene TRBJ2-7, with no clear D. Germline V gene lookup returns CDR1 SEHNR and CDR2 FQNEAQ (reference sequence). V lost 3 bases and J 5 bases, leaving 11 bases between the germline ends. The CDR3 is made up of 13 amino acids. The CDR3 DNA reads as TGTGCCAGCAGCTTCTCCAGGAACCACGAGCAGTACTTC. It translates to CASSFSRNHEQYF.

V is TRBV6-6 and J is TRBJ1-2; 7 bases agree with TRBD1. Germline V lookup: CDR1 MNHNY, CDR2 SVGAGI (reference sequence). The CDR3 sequence is 16 residues long. J was trimmed by 2 bases and V by 4 bases; bases with no gene match: 10. CDR3 region: CASSSLRGGQNYGYTF. The CDR3 nucleotides are TGTGCCAGCAGTTCCCTCCGGGGGGGACAGAACTATGGCTACACCTTC.

The chain carries TRBV9 and TRBJ1-1, with D maybe TRBD1 (6 bases). CDR1 is SGDLS, CDR2 YYNGEE, per germline. Trimming pared 0 bases from V and 2 bases from J, leaving 14 bases between. The CDR3 is made up of 16 amino acids. CDR3 region: CASSVEGRQANTEAFF. CDR3 bases: TGTGCCAGCAGCGTAGAGGGGAGACAGGCAAACACTGAAGCTTTCTTT.

This clone has a single count. This rearrangement joins TRBV10-3 to TRBJ2-3; 9 nucleotides line up with TRBD2. V gave up 2 bases and J gave up 4 bases; unmatched junction bases: 19. The germline CDR1 and CDR2 sequences are ENHRY and SYGVKD. The CDR3 runs to 20 residues. The CDR3 nucleotides read TGTGCCATCAGTGAGCCTGGGGGACTTGCGGGGGGGCTCTCCGCAGATACGCAGTATTTT. Amino acids: CAISEPGGLAGGLSADTQYF.

The chain combines TRBV5-6 with TRBJ1-1, with D perhaps matching TRBD1 (5 bases). The germline CDR1 and CDR2 sequences are SGHDT and YYEEEE. The V gene lost 4 bases and the J gene lost 8 bases, with 12 bases spanning the gap. The CDR3 loop spans 12 amino acids. DNA for the CDR3: TGTGCCAGCAGCCCCCAGGGATTAGAAGCTTTCTTT. Its protein is CASSPQGLEAFF.

This clone was found a few times. This chain links TRBV6-5 with TRBJ1-1, with 9 bases aligning to TRBD1. Germline V lookup: CDR1 MNHEY, CDR2 SVGAGI. This CDR3 spans 14 amino acids. V shed 6 bases, J shed 7 bases, and the junction held 9 bases outside the gene matches. CDR3 nucleotides: TGTGCCAGCAGCGGGGACAGGGCTGAAGGTGAAGCTTTCTTT. It translates to CASSGDRAEGEAFF.

The CDR3 sequence: CASSLARGVYNEQFF. CDR3 DNA sequence: TGTGCCAGCAGCTTAGCGCGGGGGGTATACAATGAGCAGTTCTTC. The chain has TRBV13 and TRBJ2-1; 8 nucleotides align to TRBD2. The CDR3 covers 15 residues. V shed 1 base and J 4 bases; nucleotides not matched to a gene: 3. Germline CDR1 reads PRHDT; CDR2 reads FYEKMQ (reference sequence).

V usage is TRBV11-3 and J usage is TRBJ2-7; 9 nucleotides match TRBD1. CDR1 is SGHNT, CDR2 YENEEA, per germline. V was pared by 3 bases and J by 4 bases, with 4 bases of the junction left unmatched. The CDR3 totals 14 residues. The CDR3: CASSFDRGKYEQYF. The CDR3 coding sequence is TGTGCCAGCAGCTTCGACAGGGGGAAATACGAGCAGTACTTC.

The V call is TRBV28, the J call TRBJ1-4, with D hard to call. The ends were cut back, 2 bases at V and 2 bases at J, with 6 bases in the middle. The CDR3 totals 14 residues. Germline V lookup: CDR1 MDHEN, CDR2 SYDVKM. The CDR3 here is CASSLRRTNEKLFF. In DNA form, the CDR3 reads TGTGCCAGCAGTTTACGGAGGACTAATGAAAAACTGTTTTTT.

The chain couples TRBV18 to TRBJ1-2, with D possibly being TRBD1 (5 bases). V lost 1 base and J 3 bases, leaving 15 bases between the germline ends. The CDR3 extends over 16 amino acids. The germline V gene encodes CDR1 KGHSH and CDR2 LQKENI. CDR3 protein: CASSPLAGDPHYGYTF. The CDR3 DNA reads TGTGCCAGCTCACCACTGGCGGGGGATCCCCACTATGGCTACACCTTC. Full variable domain (rest looked up from reference TRBV18 and TRBJ1-2): NAGVMQNPRHLVRRRGQEARLRCSPMKGHSHVYWYRQLPEEGLKFMVYLQKENIIDESGMPKERFSAEFPKEGPSILRIQQVVRGDSAAYFCASSPLAGDPHYGYTFGSGTRLTVV.